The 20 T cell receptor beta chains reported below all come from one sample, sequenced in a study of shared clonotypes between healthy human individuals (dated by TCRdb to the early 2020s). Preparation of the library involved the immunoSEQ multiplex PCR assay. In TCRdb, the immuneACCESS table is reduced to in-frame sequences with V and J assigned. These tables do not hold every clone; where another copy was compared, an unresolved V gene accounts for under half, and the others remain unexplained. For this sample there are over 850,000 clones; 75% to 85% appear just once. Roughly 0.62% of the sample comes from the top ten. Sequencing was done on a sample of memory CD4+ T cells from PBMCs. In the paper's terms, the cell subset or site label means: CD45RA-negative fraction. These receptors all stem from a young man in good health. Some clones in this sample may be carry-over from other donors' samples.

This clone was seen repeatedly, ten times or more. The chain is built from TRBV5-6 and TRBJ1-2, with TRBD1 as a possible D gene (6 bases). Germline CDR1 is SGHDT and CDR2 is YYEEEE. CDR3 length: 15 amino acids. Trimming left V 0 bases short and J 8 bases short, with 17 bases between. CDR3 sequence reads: CASSLVGAGEEGYTF. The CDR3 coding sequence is TGTGCCAGCAGCTTGGTGGGTGCAGGGGAGGAGGGCTACACCTTC. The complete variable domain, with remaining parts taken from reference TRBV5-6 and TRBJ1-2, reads DAGVTQSPTHLIKTRGQQVTLRCSPKSGHDTVSWYQQALGQGPQFIFQYYEEEERQRGNFPDRFSGHQFPNYSSELNVNALLLGDSALYLCASSLVGAGEEGYTFGSGTRLTVV.

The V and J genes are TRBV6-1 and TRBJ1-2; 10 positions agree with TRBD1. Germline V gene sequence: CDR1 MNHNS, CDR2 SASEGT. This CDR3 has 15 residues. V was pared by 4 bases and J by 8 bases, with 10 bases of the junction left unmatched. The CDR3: CASSASGTGERGYTF. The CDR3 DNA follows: TGTGCCAGCAGTGCCTCCGGGACAGGGGAAAGAGGCTACACCTTC.

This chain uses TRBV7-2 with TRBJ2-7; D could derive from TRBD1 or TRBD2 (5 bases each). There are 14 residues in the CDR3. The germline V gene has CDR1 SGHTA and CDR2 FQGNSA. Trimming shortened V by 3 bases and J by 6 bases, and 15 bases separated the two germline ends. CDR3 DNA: TGTGCCAGCAGCTTCAACGCCGGGGCCGGCGAGCAGTACTTC. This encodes CASSFNAGAGEQYF.

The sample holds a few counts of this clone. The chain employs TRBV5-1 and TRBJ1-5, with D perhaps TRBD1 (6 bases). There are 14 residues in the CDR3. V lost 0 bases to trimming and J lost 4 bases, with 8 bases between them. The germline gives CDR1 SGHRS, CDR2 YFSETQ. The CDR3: CASSLAGENQPQHF. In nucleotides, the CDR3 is TGCGCCAGCAGCTTGGCAGGGGAGAATCAGCCCCAGCATTTT.

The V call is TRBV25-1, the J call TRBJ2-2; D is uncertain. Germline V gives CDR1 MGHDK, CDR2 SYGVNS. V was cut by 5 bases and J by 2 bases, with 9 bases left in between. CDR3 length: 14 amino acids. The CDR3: CASSYDSNTGELFF. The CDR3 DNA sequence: TGTGCCAGCAGTTATGACTCCAACACCGGGGAGCTGTTTTTT.

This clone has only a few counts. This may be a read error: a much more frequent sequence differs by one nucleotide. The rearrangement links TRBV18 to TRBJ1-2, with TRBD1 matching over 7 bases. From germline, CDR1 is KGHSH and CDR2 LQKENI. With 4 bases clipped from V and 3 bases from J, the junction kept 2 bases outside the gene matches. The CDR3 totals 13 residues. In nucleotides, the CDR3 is TGTGCCAGCTCACAGACAGGGTACTATGGCTACACCTTC. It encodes CASSQTGYYGYTF.

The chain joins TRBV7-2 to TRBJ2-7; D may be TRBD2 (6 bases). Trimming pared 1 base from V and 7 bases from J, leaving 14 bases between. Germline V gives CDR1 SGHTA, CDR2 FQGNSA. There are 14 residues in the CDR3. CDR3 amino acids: CASSLVGQGGEQYF. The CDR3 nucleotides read TGTGCCAGCAGCTTAGTTGGGCAGGGAGGAGAGCAGTACTTC. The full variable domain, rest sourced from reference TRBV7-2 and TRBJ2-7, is GAGVSQSPSNKVTEKGKDVELRCDPISGHTALYWYRQSLGQGLEFLIYFQGNSAPDKSGLPSDRFSAERTGGSVSTLTIQRTQQEDSAVYLCASSLVGQGGEQYFGPGTRLTVT.

DNA for the CDR3: TGTGCCAGCGACGACGGCTACACCTTC. It encodes CASDDGYTF. This chain joins TRBV19 and TRBJ1-2; D uncertain. The V end lost 9 bases, the J end lost 8 bases, and 7 bases lay between the germline ends. Germline values: CDR1 LNHDA, CDR2 SQIVND (reference sequence). The length of the CDR3 is 9 residues.

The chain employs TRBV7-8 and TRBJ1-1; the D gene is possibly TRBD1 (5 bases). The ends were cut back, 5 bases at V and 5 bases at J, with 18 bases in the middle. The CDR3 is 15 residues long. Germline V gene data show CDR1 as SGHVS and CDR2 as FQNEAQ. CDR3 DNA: TGTGCCAGCAGCCCGCGAGTGGGGGTGGAGACTGAAGCTTTCTTT. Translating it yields CASSPRVGVETEAFF.

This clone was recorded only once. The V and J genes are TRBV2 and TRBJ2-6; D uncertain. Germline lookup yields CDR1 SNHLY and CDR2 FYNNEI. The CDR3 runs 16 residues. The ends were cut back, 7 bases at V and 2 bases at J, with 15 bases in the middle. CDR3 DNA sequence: TGTGCCAGCAACCGTGCCGCCCTGGCTGGGGCCAACGTCCTGACTTTC. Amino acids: CASNRAALAGANVLTF.

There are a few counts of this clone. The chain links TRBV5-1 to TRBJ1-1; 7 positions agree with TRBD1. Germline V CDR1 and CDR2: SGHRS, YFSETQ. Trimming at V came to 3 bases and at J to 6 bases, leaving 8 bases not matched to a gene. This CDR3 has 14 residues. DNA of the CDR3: TGCGCCAGCAGCTCCGACGACAGGGCGGCTGAAGCTTTCTTT. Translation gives CASSSDDRAAEAFF.

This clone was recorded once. For the CDR3, the DNA is TGTGCCAGCAGTCCAGGTTTTAACTATGGCTACACCTTC. Translation gives CASSPGFNYGYTF. The gene calls are TRBV6-1 and TRBJ1-2; D gene ambiguous. Germline V gene sequence: CDR1 MNHNS, CDR2 SASEGT. The CDR3 extends over 13 amino acids. V dropped 5 bases and J dropped 1 base, with 8 bases sitting between them.

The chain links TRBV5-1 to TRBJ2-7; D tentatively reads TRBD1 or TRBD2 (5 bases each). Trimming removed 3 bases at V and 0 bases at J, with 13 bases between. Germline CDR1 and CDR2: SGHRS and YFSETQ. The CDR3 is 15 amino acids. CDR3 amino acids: CASSSGTAVSYEQYF. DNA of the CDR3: TGCGCCAGCAGCTCCGGGACGGCCGTCTCCTACGAGCAGTACTTC. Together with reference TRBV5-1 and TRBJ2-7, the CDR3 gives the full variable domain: KAGVTQTPRYLIKTRGQQVTLSCSPISGHRSVSWYQQTPGQGLQFLFEYFSETQRNKGNFPGRFSGRQFSNSRSEMNVSTLELGDSALYLCASSSGTAVSYEQYFGPGTRLTVT.

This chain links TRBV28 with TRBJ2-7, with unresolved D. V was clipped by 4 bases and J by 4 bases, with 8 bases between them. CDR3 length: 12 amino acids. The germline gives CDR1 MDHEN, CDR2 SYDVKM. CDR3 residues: CASSSDLYEQYF. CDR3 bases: TGTGCCAGCAGTTCGGACCTGTACGAGCAGTACTTC.

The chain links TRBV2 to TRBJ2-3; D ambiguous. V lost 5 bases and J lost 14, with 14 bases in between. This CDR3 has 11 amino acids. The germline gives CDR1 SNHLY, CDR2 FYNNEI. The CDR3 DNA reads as TGTGCCAGCAGTTTTTCTCCGAGTCGGTATTTT. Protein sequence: CASSFSPSRYF.

This CDR3 reads CASSNPDRGEQYF. The CDR3 nucleotides are TGTGCCAGCAGCAACCCGGACCGTGGTGAGCAGTACTTC. V gene TRBV21-1 combines with J gene TRBJ2-7. TRBV21-1 is described as a pseudogene. The CDR3 spans 13 residues.

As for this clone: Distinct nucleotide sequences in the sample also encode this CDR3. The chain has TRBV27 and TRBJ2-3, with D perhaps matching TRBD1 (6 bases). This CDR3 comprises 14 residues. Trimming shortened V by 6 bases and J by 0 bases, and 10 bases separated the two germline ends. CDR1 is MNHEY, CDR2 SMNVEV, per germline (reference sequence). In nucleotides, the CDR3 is TGTGCCAGCAGCAGGACAGCTAGCACAGATACGCAGTATTTT. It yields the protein CASSRTASTDTQYF.

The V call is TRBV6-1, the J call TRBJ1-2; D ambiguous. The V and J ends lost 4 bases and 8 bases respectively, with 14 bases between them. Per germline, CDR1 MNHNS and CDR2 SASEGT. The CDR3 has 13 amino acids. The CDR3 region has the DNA TGTGCCAGCAGTGCGGGTTATCTGGTCGGCTACACCTTC. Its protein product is CASSAGYLVGYTF.

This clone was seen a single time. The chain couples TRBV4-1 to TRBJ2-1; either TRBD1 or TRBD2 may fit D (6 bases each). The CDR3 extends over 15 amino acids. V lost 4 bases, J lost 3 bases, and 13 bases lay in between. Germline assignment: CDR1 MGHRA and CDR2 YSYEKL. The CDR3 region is CASSRGAGDYNEQFF. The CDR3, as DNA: TGCGCCAGCAGCCGGGGGGCAGGGGACTACAATGAGCAGTTCTTC.

CDR3 region: CASTPGLAGGPIGNEQFF. The CDR3 nucleotides read TGTGCCAGCACCCCGGGACTAGCGGGAGGGCCTATAGGCAATGAGCAGTTCTTC. The rearrangement links TRBV27 to TRBJ2-1, with TRBD2 matching 16 bases. The CDR3 sequence is 18 residues long. Germline CDR1 MNHEY, CDR2 SMNVEV (reference sequence). After removal of 7 bases from V and 6 bases from J, the junction contained 12 bases not matched to a gene.